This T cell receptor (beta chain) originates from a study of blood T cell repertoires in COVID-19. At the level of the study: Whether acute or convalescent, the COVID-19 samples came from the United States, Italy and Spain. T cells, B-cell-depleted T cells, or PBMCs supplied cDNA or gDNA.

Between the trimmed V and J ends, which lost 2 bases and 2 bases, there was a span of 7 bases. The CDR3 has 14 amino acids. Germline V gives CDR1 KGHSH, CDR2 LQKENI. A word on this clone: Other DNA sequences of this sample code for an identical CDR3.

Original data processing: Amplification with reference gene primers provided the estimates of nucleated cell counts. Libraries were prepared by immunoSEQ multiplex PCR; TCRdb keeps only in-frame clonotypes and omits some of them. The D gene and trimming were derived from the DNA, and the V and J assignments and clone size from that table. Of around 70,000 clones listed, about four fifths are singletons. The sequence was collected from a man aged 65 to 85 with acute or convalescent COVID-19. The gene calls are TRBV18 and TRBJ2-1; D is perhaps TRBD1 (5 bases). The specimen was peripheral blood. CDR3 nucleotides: TGTGCCAGCTCACCAGGGGCGCCCTACAATGAGCAGTTCTTC. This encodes CASSPGAPYNEQFF.